Following are 13 T cell receptor beta chains from one sample sequenced in a study of blood T cell repertoires in COVID-19. Repertoires were generated with immunoSEQ multiplex PCR, while TCRdb's copy carries only in-frame clones and drops some. The sample shows around 80,000 clones, approximately 85% of them seen only once. The sample consisted of peripheral blood. The receptors were gathered from a human donor in a cohort sampled during active COVID-19.

The chain has TRBV7-8 and TRBJ1-1; D is ambiguous. Germline-derived CDR1 and CDR2 are SGHVS and FQNEAQ. Deletions cut 0 bases from V and 3 bases from J, with 8 bases between. The CDR3 has 14 residues. The CDR3 sequence is CASSLAGDYTEAFF. In DNA, the CDR3 is TGTGCCAGCAGCTTAGCGGGAGACTACACTGAAGCTTTCTTT.

This clone was seen a single time. The chain employs TRBV5-4 and TRBJ1-4, with TRBD1 matching over 9 bases. J was trimmed by 5 bases and V by 4 bases; bases with no gene match: 0. This CDR3 is built from 13 residues. CDR1 and CDR2 (germline): SGHNT, YYREEE (reference sequence). This CDR3 is CASSGTGNEKLFF. The CDR3 coding sequence is TGTGCCAGCAGCGGGACAGGGAATGAAAAACTGTTTTTT.

This chain links TRBV7-9 with TRBJ1-1; D might be TRBD1 (6 bases). The germline CDR1 and CDR2 sequences are SEHNR and FQNEAQ (reference sequence). With 4 bases removed from V and 4 bases from J, the gap between germline ends came to 7 bases. The length of the CDR3 is 12 residues. The CDR3 bases are TGTGCCAGCAGCTCAGGGGCCACTGAAGCTTTCTTT. Residues: CASSSGATEAFF.

The chain recombines TRBV3-1 (or the pseudogene TRBV3-2) with TRBJ1-2; D is unresolved. Germline assignment: CDR1 LGHDT and CDR2 YNNKEL (reference sequence). V shed 0 bases and J shed 4 bases, with 24 bases lying between them. The CDR3 covers 19 residues. In DNA, the CDR3 is TGTGCCAGCAGCCAAGATTCCTCATCCTTCGGCGGCGACCTCTATGGCTACACCTTC. It translates to CASSQDSSSFGGDLYGYTF.

J is TRBJ2-5 and V is TRBV5-1; TRBD2 matches at 8 bases. J gave up 1 base and V 4 bases, and 3 bases lay outside the gene matches. The germline gives CDR1 SGHRS, CDR2 YFSETQ. The CDR3 is 14 residues long. The CDR3, as DNA: TGCGCCAGCAGCCACGGACTAGCCCAAGAGACCCAGTACTTC. It specifies CASSHGLAQETQYF.

The CDR3 nucleotides are TGTGCCAGCAGTGAAAGGACTCGCGCAGATACGCAGTATTTT. Encoded protein: CASSERTRADTQYF. J is TRBJ2-3 and V is TRBV2, with a possible D match to TRBD2 (5 bases). Trimming took 2 bases from V and 4 from J, leaving 10 bases between them. Germline loops: CDR1 SNHLY, CDR2 FYNNEI. The CDR3 has 14 residues.

The chain recombines TRBV4-1 with TRBJ1-5; 7 nucleotides match TRBD1. The CDR3 consists of 16 residues. Germline assignment: CDR1 MGHRA and CDR2 YSYEKL. Trimming cost V 3 bases and J 6 bases; bases outside gene matches: 11. This chain's CDR3 is CASSQIQGFEVQPQHF. DNA for the CDR3: TGCGCCAGCAGCCAGATACAGGGGTTTGAAGTTCAGCCCCAGCATTTT.

This clone came up a few times. V usage is TRBV5-8 and J usage is TRBJ1-4; 12 nucleotides align to TRBD1. This CDR3 has 16 amino acids. Losses at the gene ends were 3 bases for V and 6 bases for J; bases not matched to a gene: 6. Germline V gene data show CDR1 as SGHTS and CDR2 as YDEGEE. CDR3 in DNA: TGTGCCAGCAGCTCGTCTGGGACAGGGGGCTATGAAAAACTGTTTTTT. Translation: CASSSSGTGGYEKLFF.

The chain employs TRBV3-1 (or the pseudogene TRBV3-2) and TRBJ1-4; D not certain. CDR1 and CDR2 (germline): LGHDT, YNNKEL (reference sequence). The CDR3 is 11 amino acids. The V gene lost 0 bases and the J gene lost 11 bases, with 4 bases spanning the gap. This CDR3 reads CASSQESKLFF. The CDR3 DNA reads as TGTGCCAGCAGCCAAGAATCGAAACTGTTTTTT.

The J gene is TRBJ2-1, the V gene TRBV3-1 (or the pseudogene TRBV3-2); 7 nucleotides agree with TRBD2. The junction had 5 bases not matched to a gene; V was cut back by 4 bases and J by 5 bases. The CDR3 is 14 residues long. Germline-derived CDR1 and CDR2 are LGHDT and YNNKEL (reference sequence). The CDR3, as DNA: TGTGCCAGCAGCCGACTAGCTCCAAACAATGAGCAGTTCTTC. As protein: CASSRLAPNNEQFF.

The V gene is TRBV12-3 or TRBV12-4, the J gene TRBJ1-5, with D tentatively TRBD1 (6 bases). V dropped 6 bases and J dropped 9 bases, with 12 bases sitting between them. The CDR3 covers 12 residues. The CDR3 nucleotides read TGTGCCAGCAGACAGGGCCCATGGCCCCAGCATTTT. It is translated as CASRQGPWPQHF.

This chain links TRBV7-6 with TRBJ2-7, with TRBD1 matching over 9 bases. The CDR3 is made up of 16 amino acids. Germline assignment: CDR1 SGHVS and CDR2 FNYEAQ. V lost 0 bases to trimming and J lost 7 bases; unmatched junction nucleotides: 10. CDR3 coding DNA: TGTGCCAGCAGCTTAGCCCCGGGACAGGGTGTATTTGAGCAGTACTTC. Protein: CASSLAPGQGVFEQYF. The variable domain in full, completed from reference TRBV7-6 and TRBJ2-7, reads GAGVSQSPRYKVTKRGQDVALRCDPISGHVSLYWYRQALGQGPEFLTYFNYEAQQDKSGLPNDRFSAERPEGSISTLTIQRTEQRDSAMYRCASSLAPGQGVFEQYFGPGTRLTVT.

This chain joins TRBV27 and TRBJ1-5; maybe TRBD1 (6 bases). The CDR3 covers 14 residues. V lost 6 bases and J 9 bases, leaving 18 bases between the germline ends. CDR1 is MNHEY, CDR2 SMNVEV, per germline (reference sequence). The chain's CDR3 is CASSLNPGVLPQHF. CDR3 sequence (DNA): TGTGCCAGCAGCCTCAACCCAGGGGTATTGCCCCAGCATTTT.